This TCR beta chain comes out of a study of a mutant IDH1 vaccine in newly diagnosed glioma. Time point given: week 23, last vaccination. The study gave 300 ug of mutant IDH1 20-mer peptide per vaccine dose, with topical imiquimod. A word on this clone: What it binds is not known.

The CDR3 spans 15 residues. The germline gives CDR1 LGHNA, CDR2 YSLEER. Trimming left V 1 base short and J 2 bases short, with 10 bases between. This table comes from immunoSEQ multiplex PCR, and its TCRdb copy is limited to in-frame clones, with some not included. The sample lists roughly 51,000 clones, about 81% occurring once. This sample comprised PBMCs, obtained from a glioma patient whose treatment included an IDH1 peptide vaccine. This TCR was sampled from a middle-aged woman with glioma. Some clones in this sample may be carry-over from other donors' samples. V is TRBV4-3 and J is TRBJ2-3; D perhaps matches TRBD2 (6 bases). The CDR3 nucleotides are TGCGCCAGCAGCCAAGTAGTAGCGGTCACAGATACGCAGTATTTT. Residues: CASSQVVAVTDTQYF.